This is a list of T cell receptor beta chains from one sample in a study of blood T cell repertoires in COVID-19. Data came from immunoSEQ multiplex PCR; TCRdb stores just in-frame clones and leaves some out. The data show approximately 110,000 clones, 92% seen once. Input material: peripheral blood. These receptors all come from a man in his fifties or sixties with COVID-19, enrolled during active disease. CDR3s include the opening cysteine and the closing phenylalanine or tryptophan. Rows may omit the clone size; those that give it use once, few, many or a size class.

J	size	V	CDR3
TRBJ2-1	once	TRBV19	CASSIRVTYNEQFF
TRBJ2-3	.	TRBV5-1	CASSLGLAGSGDTQYF
TRBJ1-2	.	TRBV24-1	CATLTGKTYGYTF
TRBJ1-2	.	TRBV7-8	CASSSLRQGPTIYGYTF
TRBJ2-1	.	TRBV28	CASSASGRGYNEQFF
TRBJ1-4	.	TRBV2	CASRNRQANEKLFF
TRBJ2-1	.	TRBV15	CATSLLAGGNEQFF
TRBJ2-4	.	TRBV10-3	CAIGTETNIQYF
TRBJ1-5	.	TRBV4-1	CASSQDGRTTANQPQHF
TRBJ1-2	.	TRBV5-3	CARSLDREKSNHNYGYTF